What follows is one TCR beta chain and its context. Since it is a stray read in a library aimed at alpha chains, this beta chain has a size that is not meaningful. This sample is drawn from a study of spatial heterogeneity in lung cancer. Every TCR cDNA molecule bore a unique molecular identifier. MiXCR, run by TCRdb on the 5' RACE reads, gives a single entry per CDR3 protein. This sample carries about 13,000 distinct CDR3 sequences, roughly 5.2% of them seen once, and the ten largest clones take around a third. Time point defined: sample taken at primary tumor resection. Unsorted tumor, nontumor lung tissue or cryopreserved PBMC supplied the whole RNA. Samples were obtained from more than 70 donors, all untreated early-stage non-small cell lung cancer patients. The length of the CDR3 is 11 residues. Trimming left V 4 bases short and J 5 bases short, with 4 bases between.

The receptor comes from a human donor with early-stage non-small cell lung cancer. This specimen was lung tumor tissue, taken at surgery. The rearrangement links TRBV12-3 or TRBV12-4 to TRBJ2-3; D is ambiguous. The CDR3 DNA is TGTGCCAGCAGTTATAGAGATACGCAGTATTTT. This encodes CASSYRDTQYF.